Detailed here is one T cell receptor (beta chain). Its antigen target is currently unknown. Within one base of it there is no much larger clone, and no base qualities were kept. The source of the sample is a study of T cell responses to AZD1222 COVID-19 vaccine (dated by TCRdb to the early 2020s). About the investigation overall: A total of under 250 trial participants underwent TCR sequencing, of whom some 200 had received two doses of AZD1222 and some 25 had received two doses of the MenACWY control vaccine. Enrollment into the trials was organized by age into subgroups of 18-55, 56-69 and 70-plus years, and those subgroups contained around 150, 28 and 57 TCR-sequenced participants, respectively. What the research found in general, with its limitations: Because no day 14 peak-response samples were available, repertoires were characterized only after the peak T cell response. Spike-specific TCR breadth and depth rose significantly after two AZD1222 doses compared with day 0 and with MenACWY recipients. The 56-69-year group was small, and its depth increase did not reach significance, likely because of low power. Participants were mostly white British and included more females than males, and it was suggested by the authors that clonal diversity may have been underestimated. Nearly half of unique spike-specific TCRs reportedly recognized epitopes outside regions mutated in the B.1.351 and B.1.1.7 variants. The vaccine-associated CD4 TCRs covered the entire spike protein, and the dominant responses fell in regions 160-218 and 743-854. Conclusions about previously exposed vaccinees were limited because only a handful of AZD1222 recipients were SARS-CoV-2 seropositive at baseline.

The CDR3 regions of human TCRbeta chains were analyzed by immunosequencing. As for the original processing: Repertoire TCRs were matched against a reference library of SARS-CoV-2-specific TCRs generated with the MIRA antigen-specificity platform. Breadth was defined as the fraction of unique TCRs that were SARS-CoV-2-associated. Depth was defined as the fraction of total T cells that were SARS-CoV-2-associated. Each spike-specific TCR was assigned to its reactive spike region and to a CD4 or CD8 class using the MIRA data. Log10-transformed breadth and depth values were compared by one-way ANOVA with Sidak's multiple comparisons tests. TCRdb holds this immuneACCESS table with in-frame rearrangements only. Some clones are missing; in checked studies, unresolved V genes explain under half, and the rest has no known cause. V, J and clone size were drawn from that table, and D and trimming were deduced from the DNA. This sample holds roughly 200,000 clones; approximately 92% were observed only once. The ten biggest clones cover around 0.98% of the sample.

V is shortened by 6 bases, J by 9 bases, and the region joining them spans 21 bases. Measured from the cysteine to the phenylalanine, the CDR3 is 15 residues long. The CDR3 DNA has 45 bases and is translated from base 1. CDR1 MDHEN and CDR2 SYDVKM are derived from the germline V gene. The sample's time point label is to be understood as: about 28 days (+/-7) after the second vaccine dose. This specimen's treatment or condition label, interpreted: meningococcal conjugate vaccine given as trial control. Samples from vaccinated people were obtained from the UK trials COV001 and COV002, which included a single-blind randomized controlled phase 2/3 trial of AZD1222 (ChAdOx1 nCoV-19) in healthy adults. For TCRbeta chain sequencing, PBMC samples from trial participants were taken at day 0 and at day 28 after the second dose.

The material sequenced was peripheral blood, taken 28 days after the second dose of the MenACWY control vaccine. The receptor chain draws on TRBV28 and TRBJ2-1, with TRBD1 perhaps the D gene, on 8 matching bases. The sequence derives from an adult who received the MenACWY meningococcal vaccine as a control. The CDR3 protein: CASSRGQGGDVEQFF. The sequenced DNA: TGTGCCAGCAGCCGTGGACAGGGAGGGGATGTTGAGCAGTTCTTC.